The rows below give T cell receptor beta chains drawn from one sample of a study of cytomegalovirus exposure and HLA in healthy donors. The protocol was immunoSEQ multiplex PCR, while the TCRdb copy is restricted to in-frame clones and leaves out a portion. The table lists around 130,000 clones. Specimen: PBMCs. The receptors shown here come from a woman aged 40 to 50 in good health and CMV-seronegative. Both conserved end residues are trimmed from each CDR3. Each record gives: J gene, V gene, CDR3 protein.

J gene: TRBJ1-2
V gene: TRBV4-2
CDR3 protein: ASSQEVGRGYT

J gene: TRBJ1-1
V gene: TRBV10-2
CDR3 protein: ASRNRDRGNTEAF

J gene: TRBJ1-5
V gene: TRBV28
CDR3 protein: ASSLYGGQRLNQPQH

J gene: TRBJ2-7
V gene: TRBV2
CDR3 protein: ASSSLRGLDYEQY

J gene: TRBJ2-1
V gene: TRBV4-1
CDR3 protein: ASSQVTLAGVYNEQF

J gene: TRBJ1-1
V gene: TRBV5-5
CDR3 protein: ASSFGQGAESTEAF

J gene: TRBJ1-6
V gene: TRBV6-1
CDR3 protein: ASSGGDGNYSPLH

J gene: TRBJ2-5
V gene: TRBV5-6
CDR3 protein: ASSFPRTGLGETQY

J gene: TRBJ2-3
V gene: TRBV6-4
CDR3 protein: ASSDRAGGGTDTQY

J gene: TRBJ2-3
V gene: TRBV7-6
CDR3 protein: ASSPKGGWADTQY

J gene: TRBJ1-1
V gene: TRBV28
CDR3 protein: ASSLPGYTEAF

J gene: TRBJ2-7
V gene: TRBV19
CDR3 protein: ASRPPRGGIGEQY

J gene: TRBJ1-2
V gene: TRBV19
CDR3 protein: ASIRGQGNYGYT

J gene: TRBJ1-1
V gene: TRBV10-3
CDR3 protein: AISDREQGMDTEAF

J gene: TRBJ2-3
V gene: TRBV5-6
CDR3 protein: ASSRRLEGITDTQY

J gene: TRBJ2-7
V gene: TRBV18
CDR3 protein: ASSTDSYEQY

J gene: TRBJ1-6
V gene: TRBV10-3
CDR3 protein: AISEPAAGGASNNSPLH

J gene: TRBJ2-1
V gene: TRBV5-5
CDR3 protein: ASSLGTRGDEQF

J gene: TRBJ2-5
V gene: TRBV7-2
CDR3 protein: ASSLRTGPETQY

J gene: TRBJ1-1
V gene: TRBV4-1
CDR3 protein: ASSHHSGREKDTEAF

J gene: TRBJ2-7
V gene: TRBV9
CDR3 protein: ASSADSGTVTYEQY

J gene: TRBJ1-2
V gene: TRBV5-4
CDR3 protein: ASRPDRGSNYGYT

J gene: TRBJ1-2
V gene: TRBV6-5
CDR3 protein: ASSLTGEDGYT

J gene: TRBJ2-1
V gene: TRBV6-1
CDR3 protein: ASSAAGSKF

J gene: TRBJ1-2
V gene: TRBV7-9
CDR3 protein: ASSSRDRGQNGYT

J gene: TRBJ1-5
V gene: TRBV27
CDR3 protein: ASSEGRSNQPQH

J gene: TRBJ1-2
V gene: TRBV19
CDR3 protein: ASSTTRYGYT

J gene: TRBJ2-1
V gene: TRBV10-3
CDR3 protein: AISVTGGAGYNEQF

J gene: TRBJ2-3
V gene: TRBV6-4
CDR3 protein: ASSEGRGGSTDTQY

J gene: TRBJ1-5
V gene: TRBV7-8
CDR3 protein: ASSLHFGRASNQPQH

J gene: TRBJ1-3
V gene: TRBV6-5
CDR3 protein: ASSTGNTIY

J gene: TRBJ2-5
V gene: TRBV2
CDR3 protein: ASSEREAQY

J gene: TRBJ2-1
V gene: TRBV6-1
CDR3 protein: ASSEPGERGGFNEQF